This is a list of T cell receptor beta chains from one sample in a study of OX40 agonist ivuxolimab in advanced cancers. Sequenced by immunoSEQ multiplex PCR; TCRdb stores in-frame clones only, minus some. The sample shows around 49,000 clones, 80% to 90% of them seen only once. The source material was CD4+ or CD8+ T cells sorted from blood, sampled in a trial of the OX40 agonist ivuxolimab. These receptors came from an adult with an advanced solid tumor such as melanoma, head and neck, liver or kidney cancer. Both conserved end residues are part of each CDR3. D genes are given only for firm matches.

D,V,J,CDR3,DNA
TRBD2,TRBV7-3,TRBJ2-1,CASSLTSGGWHEQFF,TGTGCCAGCAGCTTAACTAGCGGGGGGTGGCATGAGCAGTTCTTC
NA,TRBV6-5,TRBJ2-2,CASSYSGITGELFF,TGTGCCAGCAGTTACTCAGGGATCACCGGGGAGCTGTTTTTT
NA,TRBV27,TRBJ1-4,CASSLRLSNEKLFF,TGTGCCAGCAGTTTACGGCTCTCTAATGAAAAACTGTTTTTT
TRBD1,TRBV7-2,TRBJ2-1,CASSQEDRGDEQFF,TGCGCCAGCAGCCAAGAGGACAGGGGGGATGAGCAGTTCTTC
TRBD1,TRBV7-3,TRBJ2-5,CASSDEGQGETQYF,TGTGCCAGCAGCGACGAAGGACAGGGGGAGACCCAGTACTTC
TRBD1,TRBV18,TRBJ2-5,CASSPPTGNQETQYF,TGTGCCAGCTCACCACCGACAGGGAACCAAGAGACCCAGTACTTC
TRBD2,TRBV7-2,TRBJ2-7,CASSLHWTSGTPYEEQYF,TGTGCCAGCAGCCTACACTGGACTAGCGGTACCCCATACGAGGAGCAGTACTTC
TRBD1,TRBV7-3,TRBJ2-2,CASSWTGTGELFF,TGTGCCAGCAGCTGGACAGGGACCGGGGAGCTGTTTTTT
NA,TRBV7-9,TRBJ1-1,CASSLDTLGLGF,TGTGCCAGCAGCTTAGATACGTTGGGGCTGGGATTT
TRBD2,TRBV4-1,TRBJ2-5,CASSPSLSGIQETQYF,TGCGCCAGCAGCCCAAGCCTAAGCGGGATCCAAGAGACCCAGTACTTC
TRBD1,TRBV7-3,TRBJ2-7,CASSLGQGSFYEQYF,TGTGCCAGCAGCTTGGGACAGGGGTCTTTCTACGAGCAGTACTTC
TRBD2,TRBV19,TRBJ2-5,CASSFPGGSPQETQYF,TGTGCCAGTAGTTTTCCGGGAGGGAGCCCCCAAGAGACCCAGTACTTC
NA,TRBV4-2,TRBJ2-1,CASSQERVWDEQFF,TGTGCCAGCAGCCAAGAGCGGGTGTGGGATGAGCAGTTCTTC